The sequence of this T cell receptor beta chain was determined in a study of blood T cell repertoires in COVID-19. Study background: PBMCs, B-cell-depleted T cells, or T cells were the source of the cDNA or gDNA that made up the material.

Per the germline V gene, CDR1 is SNHLY and CDR2 is FYNNEI. Unmatched junction bases numbered 9, after V lost 4 bases and J lost 3 bases. The CDR3 contains 17 residues. As handled by the study authors: The authors estimated nucleated cell counts from reference gene primer amplification. The data were produced by immunoSEQ multiplex PCR, yet TCRdb's version contains in-frame clones alone and is incomplete. The DNA was the basis for D and trimming; V, J and clone size are from that table. The table records 140,000 to 150,000 clones, roughly 78% of them present only once. The sequence was obtained from a human donor with acute or convalescent COVID-19. The donor label of this sample is uncertain. Input material: peripheral blood. The genes are TRBV2 and TRBJ1-5; 10 bases align to TRBD1. The CDR3, as DNA: TGTGCCAGCAGTGCGCCTAGGACAGGGGGTATCAATCAGCCCCAGCATTTT. Residues: CASSAPRTGGINQPQHF.